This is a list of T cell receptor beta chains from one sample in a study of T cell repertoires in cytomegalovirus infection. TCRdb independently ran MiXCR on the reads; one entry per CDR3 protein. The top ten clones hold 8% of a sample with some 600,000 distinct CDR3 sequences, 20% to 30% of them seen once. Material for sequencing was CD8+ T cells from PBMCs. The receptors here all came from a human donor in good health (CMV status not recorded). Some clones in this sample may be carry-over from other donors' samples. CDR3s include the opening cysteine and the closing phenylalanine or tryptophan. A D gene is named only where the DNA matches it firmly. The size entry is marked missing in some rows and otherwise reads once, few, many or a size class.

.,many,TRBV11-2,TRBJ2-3,CASILSGTDTQYF,TGTGCCAGCATCCTGTCGGGCACAGATACGCAGTATTTT
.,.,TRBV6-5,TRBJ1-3,CASSYSGDSGNTIYF,TGTGCCAGCAGTTACTCGGGGGACTCTGGAAACACCATATATTTT
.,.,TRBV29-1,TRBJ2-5,CSVARGTQYF,TGCAGCGTCGCGCGGGGGACCCAGTACTTC
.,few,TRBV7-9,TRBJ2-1,CASSPRIRNEQFF,TGTGCCAGCAGCCCCCGAATCAGGAATGAGCAGTTCTTC
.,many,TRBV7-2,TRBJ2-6,CASSLVNSGANVLTF,TGTGCCAGCAGCTTAGTCAACTCTGGGGCCAACGTCCTGACTTTC
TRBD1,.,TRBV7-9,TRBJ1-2,CASSLEAIGGNYGYTF,TGTGCCAGCAGCTTAGAAGCGATAGGGGGCAATTATGGCTACACCTTC
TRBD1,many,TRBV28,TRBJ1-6,CASRPPTGTNSPLHF,TGTGCCAGCAGACCCCCGACAGGGACAAATTCACCCCTCCACTTT
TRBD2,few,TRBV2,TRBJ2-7,CAGLGRRSYEQYF,TGTGCCGGACTAGGACGTCGCTCCTACGAGCAGTACTTC
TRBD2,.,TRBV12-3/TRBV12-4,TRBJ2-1,CASRETSGDEQFF,TGTGCCAGCAGGGAGACTAGCGGCGATGAGCAGTTCTTC
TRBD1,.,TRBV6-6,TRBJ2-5,CASSRRQGRGQETQYF,TGTGCCAGCAGCCGGAGACAGGGTAGGGGCCAAGAGACCCAGTACTTC
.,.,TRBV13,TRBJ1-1,CASSLGSVTEAFF,TGTGCCAGCAGCTTAGGTAGCGTCACTGAAGCTTTCTTT
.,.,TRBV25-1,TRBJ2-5,CASSDGTPAQYF,TGTGCCAGCAGTGACGGGACCCCAGCCCAGTACTTC
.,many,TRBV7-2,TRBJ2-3,CASSFSEGRGTDTQYF,TGTGCCAGCAGCTTCTCTGAGGGGCGGGGCACAGATACGCAGTATTTT
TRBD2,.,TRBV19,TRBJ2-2,CASTPGYGGTGELFF,TGTGCCAGTACTCCAGGGTACGGGGGGACCGGGGAGCTGTTTTTT
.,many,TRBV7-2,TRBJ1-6,CASSLVRGNSPLHF,TGTGCCAGCAGCTTAGTGCGGGGAAATTCACCCCTCCACTTT
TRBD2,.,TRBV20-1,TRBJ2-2,CSAKASGSGELFF,TGCAGTGCTAAGGCTAGCGGGTCCGGGGAGCTGTTTTTT
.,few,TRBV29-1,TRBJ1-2,CSVEELASYGYTF,TGCAGCGTTGAAGAGTTGGCAAGTTATGGCTACACCTTC
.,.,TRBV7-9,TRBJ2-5,CASSLGWRGETQYF,TGTGCCAGCAGCTTAGGGTGGCGCGGGGAGACCCAGTACTTC
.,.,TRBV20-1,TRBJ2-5,CSAREYPLTGKEETQYF,TGCAGTGCTAGAGAATATCCTCTAACAGGGAAAGAGGAGACCCAGTACTTC
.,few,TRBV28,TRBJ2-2,CASSLPPQGYGTGELFF,TGTGCCAGCAGTTTACCTCCGCAGGGTTATGGGACCGGGGAGCTGTTTTTT
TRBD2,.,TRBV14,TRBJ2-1,CASSQISGRAYNEQFF,TGTGCCAGCAGCCAGATTAGCGGGAGGGCCTACAATGAGCAGTTCTTC
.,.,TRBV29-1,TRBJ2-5,CSVEDLQETQYF,TGCAGCGTTGAGGACTTACAAGAGACCCAGTACTTC
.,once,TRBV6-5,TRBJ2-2,CASSALTYTGELFF,TGTGCCAGCAGTGCACTGACGTACACCGGGGAGCTGTTTTTT
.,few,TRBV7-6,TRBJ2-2,CASSFDMGHTGELFF,TGTGCCAGCAGCTTCGACATGGGTCACACCGGGGAGCTGTTTTTT
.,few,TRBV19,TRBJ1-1,CASRQETEAFF,TGTGCCAGTAGGCAGGAGACTGAAGCTTTCTTT
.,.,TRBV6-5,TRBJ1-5,CATTLKGQPQHF,TGTGCCACCACCCTAAAGGGACAGCCCCAGCATTTT
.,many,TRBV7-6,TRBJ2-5,CASSLVEYQETQYF,TGTGCCAGCAGCTTAGTCGAGTACCAAGAGACCCAGTACTTC
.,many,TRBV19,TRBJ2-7,CASSERLTGIDEQYF,TGTGCCAGTAGTGAACGTTTGACGGGCATCGACGAGCAGTACTTC
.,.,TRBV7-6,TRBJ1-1,CASRPGRGGSGTEAFF,TGTGCCAGCAGACCAGGACGGGGGGGATCGGGAACTGAAGCTTTCTTT
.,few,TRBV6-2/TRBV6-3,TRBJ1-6,CASRSAGGDNSPLHF,TGTGCCAGCAGGTCGGCGGGGGGCGATAATTCACCCCTCCACTTT
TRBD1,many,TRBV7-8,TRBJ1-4,CASSVLDRGTNEKLFF,TGTGCCAGCAGCGTCCTGGACAGGGGAACTAATGAAAAACTGTTTTTT
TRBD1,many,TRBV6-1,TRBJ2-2,CASSHGTAHTGELFF,TGTGCCAGCAGTCATGGGACAGCGCACACCGGGGAGCTGTTTTTT
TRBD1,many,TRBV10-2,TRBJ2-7,CASVGDSSYEQYF,TGCGCCAGTGTGGGGGACAGCTCCTACGAGCAGTACTTC
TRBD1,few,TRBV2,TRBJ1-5,CASSEADRGQAHF,TGTGCCAGCAGTGAAGCGGACAGGGGGCAAGCCCATTTT
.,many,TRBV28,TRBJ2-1,CASSPVSSYNEQFF,TGTGCCAGCAGTCCGGTAAGCTCCTACAATGAGCAGTTCTTC
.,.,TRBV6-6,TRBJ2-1,CASSYYTVGGFRDEQFF,TGTGCCAGCAGTTACTATACCGTGGGGGGTTTCCGTGATGAGCAGTTCTTC
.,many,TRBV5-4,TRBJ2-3,CASSLGGGADTQYF,TGTGCCAGCAGTTTAGGTGGGGGCGCAGATACGCAGTATTTT
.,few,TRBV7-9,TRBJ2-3,CASSFINTQYF,TGTGCCAGCAGCTTTATAAATACGCAGTATTTT
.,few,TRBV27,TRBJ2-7,CASSLSAFTIDEQYF,TGTGCCAGCAGTTTATCCGCCTTTACCATCGACGAGCAGTACTTC
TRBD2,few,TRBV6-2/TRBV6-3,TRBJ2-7,CASNGGGGIYEQYF,TGTGCCAGCAATGGCGGGGGGGGTATCTACGAGCAGTACTTC
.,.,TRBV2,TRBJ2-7,CDQDGGLNEQYF,TGTGACCAAGATGGGGGGCTGAATGAGCAGTACTTC
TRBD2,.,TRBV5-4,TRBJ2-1,CASSPGPSGGADEQFF,TGTGCCAGCAGCCCCGGACCTAGCGGGGGGGCCGATGAGCAGTTCTTC
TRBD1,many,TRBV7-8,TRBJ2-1,CASSLVGTGFNEQFF,TGTGCCAGCAGCTTAGTTGGGACAGGGTTCAATGAGCAGTTCTTC
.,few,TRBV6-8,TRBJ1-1,CASSYSVGGREDVAFF,TGTGCCAGCAGTTACTCGGTCGGGGGCCGGGAAGACGTAGCTTTCTTT
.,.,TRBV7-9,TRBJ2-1,CASKDPSSYNEQFF,TGTGCCAGCAAGGACCCGAGCTCCTACAATGAGCAGTTCTTC
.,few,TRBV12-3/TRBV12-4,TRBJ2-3,CASSMPGLTSSTDTQYF,TGTGCCAGCAGTATGCCGGGACTGACCTCTAGCACAGATACGCAGTATTTT
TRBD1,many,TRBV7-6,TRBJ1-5,CASSRDRGSNQPQHF,TGTGCCAGCAGCCGGGACAGGGGGTCTAATCAGCCCCAGCATTTT
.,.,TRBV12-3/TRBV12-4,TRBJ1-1,CASSLWWQRNNTEAFF,TGTGCCAGCAGTTTATGGTGGCAGCGAAATAACACTGAAGCTTTCTTT
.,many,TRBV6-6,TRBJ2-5,CASSPLEEGEGETQYF,TGTGCCAGCAGTCCACTCGAGGAGGGGGAAGGAGAGACCCAGTACTTC
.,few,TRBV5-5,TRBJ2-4,CASSHLTTVAAKNIQYF,TGTGCCAGCAGCCACCTGACTACAGTCGCGGCCAAAAACATTCAGTACTTC
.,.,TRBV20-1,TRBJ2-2,CSARDLMGTGELFF,TGCAGTGCTAGAGATCTCATGGGAACCGGGGAGCTGTTTTTT
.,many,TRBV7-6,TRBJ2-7,CASSLEEGYEQYF,TGTGCCAGCAGCTTAGAGGAGGGTTACGAGCAGTACTTC
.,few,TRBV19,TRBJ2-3,CASSIGAAGDTQYF,TGTGCCAGTAGTATAGGCGCCGCTGGAGATACGCAGTATTTT
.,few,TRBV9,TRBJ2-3,CASSPDSGRGGTDTQYF,TGTGCCAGCAGCCCAGACTCGGGGCGAGGCGGCACAGATACGCAGTATTTT
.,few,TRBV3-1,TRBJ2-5,CASSGSAGETQYF,TGTGCCAGCAGCGGAAGTGCCGGAGAGACCCAGTACTTC
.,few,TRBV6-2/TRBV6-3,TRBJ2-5,CATNNGAVETQYF,TGTGCCACCAACAACGGAGCGGTGGAGACCCAGTACTTC
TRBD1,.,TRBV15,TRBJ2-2,CATSRGWEGQGHARELFF,TGTGCCACCAGCAGAGGTTGGGAGGGACAGGGTCACGCCAGGGAGCTGTTTTTT
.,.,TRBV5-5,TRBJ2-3,CASSLGGAGWDTQYF,TGTGCCAGCAGCTTAGGAGGGGCCGGATGGGATACGCAGTATTTT
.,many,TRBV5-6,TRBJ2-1,CASSFGGTPYNEQFF,TGTGCCAGCAGCTTCGGGGGAACCCCCTACAATGAGCAGTTCTTC